The entry that follows covers one T cell receptor beta chain sequence. This specimen belongs to a study of blood T cell repertoires in COVID-19. Background on the study: Researchers got acute and convalescent COVID-19 samples from the United States, Italy and Spain. In each case, the material was cDNA or gDNA derived from T cells, B-cell-depleted T cells, or PBMCs.

This CDR3 is built from 13 residues. The germline gives CDR1 DFQATT, CDR2 SNEGSKA (reference sequence). V was pared by 3 bases and J by 5 bases, with 13 bases between. Per the authors' pipeline: From reference gene primer amplification, estimates of nucleated cell counts were derived. Sequencing was performed with immunoSEQ multiplex PCR; in TCRdb, only in-frame clones are kept and a portion is missing. That table gives V, J and clone size, and the DNA gave D and trimming. Among some 77,000 clones listed, 65% to 85% were seen once. The specimen was peripheral blood. This chain joins TRBV20-1 and TRBJ2-5, with D tentatively TRBD1 (5 bases). The origin of this receptor is a woman aged 55-69 years with acute or convalescent COVID-19. This CDR3 is CSASSRARETQYF. The CDR3, as DNA: TGCAGTGCTAGTTCCAGGGCGAGGGAGACCCAGTACTTC.